This T cell receptor (beta chain) was recorded in a study of shared clonotypes between healthy human individuals. Naive CD8 populations comprised CD45RO-negative cells positively selected for CCR7, excluding terminally differentiated effector memory CD45RA+ cells. As concerns this clone: No antigen is known for it. Other DNA sequences in the sample encode the same CDR3.

The study's findings and limits: All-four-donor shared clonotypes had higher generation probabilities than non-shared clonotypes did.

Germline V gene data show CDR1 as MNHEY and CDR2 as SMNVEV (reference sequence). The CDR3 is 13 amino acids. V lost 3 bases and J lost 0, with 6 bases in between. Profiling relied on immunoSEQ multiplex PCR, and the TCRdb table lists in-frame clones only, not all of them. The sample carries more than 2 million clones, over 85% recorded once. The J gene is TRBJ2-7, the V gene TRBV27, with D unclear. What was sequenced was naive CD8+ T cells from PBMCs. This sequence originates from a man aged 18 to 30 in good health. Some clones in this sample may be carry-over from other donors' samples. As DNA, the CDR3 is TGTGCCAGCAGTTTGATGAGCTCCTACGAGCAGTACTTC. Its translation is CASSLMSSYEQYF.